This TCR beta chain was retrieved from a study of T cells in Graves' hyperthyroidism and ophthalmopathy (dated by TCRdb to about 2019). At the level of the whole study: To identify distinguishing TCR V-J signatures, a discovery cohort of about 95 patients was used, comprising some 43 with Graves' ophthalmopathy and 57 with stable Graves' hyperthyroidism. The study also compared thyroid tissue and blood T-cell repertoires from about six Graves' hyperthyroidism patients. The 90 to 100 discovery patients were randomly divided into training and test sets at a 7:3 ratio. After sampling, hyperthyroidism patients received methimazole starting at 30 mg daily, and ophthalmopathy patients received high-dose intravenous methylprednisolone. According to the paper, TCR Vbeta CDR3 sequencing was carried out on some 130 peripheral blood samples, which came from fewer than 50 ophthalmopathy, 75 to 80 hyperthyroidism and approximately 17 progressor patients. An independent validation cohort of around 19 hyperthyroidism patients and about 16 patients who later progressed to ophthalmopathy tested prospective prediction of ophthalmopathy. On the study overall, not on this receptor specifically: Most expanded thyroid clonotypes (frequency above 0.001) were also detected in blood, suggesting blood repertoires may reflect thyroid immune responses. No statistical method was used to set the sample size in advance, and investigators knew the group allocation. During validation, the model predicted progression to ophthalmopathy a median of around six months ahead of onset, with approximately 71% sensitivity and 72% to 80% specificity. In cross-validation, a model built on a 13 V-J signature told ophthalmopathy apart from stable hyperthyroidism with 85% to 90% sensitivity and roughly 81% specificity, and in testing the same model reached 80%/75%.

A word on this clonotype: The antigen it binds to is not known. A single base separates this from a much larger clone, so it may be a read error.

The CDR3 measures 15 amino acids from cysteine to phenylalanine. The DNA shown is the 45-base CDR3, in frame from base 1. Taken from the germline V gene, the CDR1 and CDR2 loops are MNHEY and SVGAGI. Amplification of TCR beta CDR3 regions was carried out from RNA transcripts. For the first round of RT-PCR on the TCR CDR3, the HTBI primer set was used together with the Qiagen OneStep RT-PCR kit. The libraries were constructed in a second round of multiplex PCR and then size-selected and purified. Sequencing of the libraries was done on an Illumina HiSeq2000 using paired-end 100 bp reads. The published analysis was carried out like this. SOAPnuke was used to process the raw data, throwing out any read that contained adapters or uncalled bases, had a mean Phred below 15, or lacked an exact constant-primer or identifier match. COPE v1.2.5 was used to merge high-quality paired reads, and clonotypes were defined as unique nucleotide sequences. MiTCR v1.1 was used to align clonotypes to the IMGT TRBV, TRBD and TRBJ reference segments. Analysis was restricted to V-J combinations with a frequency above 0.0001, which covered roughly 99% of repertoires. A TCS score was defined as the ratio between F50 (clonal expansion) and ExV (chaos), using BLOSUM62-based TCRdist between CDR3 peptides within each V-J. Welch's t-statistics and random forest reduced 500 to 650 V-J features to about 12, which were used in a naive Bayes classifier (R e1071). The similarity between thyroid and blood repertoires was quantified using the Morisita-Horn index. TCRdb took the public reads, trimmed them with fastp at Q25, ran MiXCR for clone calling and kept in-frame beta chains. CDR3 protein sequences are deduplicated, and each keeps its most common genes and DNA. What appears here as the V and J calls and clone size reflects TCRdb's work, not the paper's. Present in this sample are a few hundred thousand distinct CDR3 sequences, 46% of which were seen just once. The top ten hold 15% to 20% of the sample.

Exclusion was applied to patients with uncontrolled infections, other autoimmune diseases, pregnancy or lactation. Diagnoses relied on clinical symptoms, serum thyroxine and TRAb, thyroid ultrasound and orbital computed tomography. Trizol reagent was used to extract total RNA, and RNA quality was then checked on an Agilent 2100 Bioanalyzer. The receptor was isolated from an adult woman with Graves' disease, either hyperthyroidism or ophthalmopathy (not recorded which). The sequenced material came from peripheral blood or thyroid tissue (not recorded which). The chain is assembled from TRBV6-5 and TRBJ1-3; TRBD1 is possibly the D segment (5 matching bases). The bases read TGTGCCATCAGTTACGCTAGCAGGGCTGGAAACACCATATATTTT. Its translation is CAISYASRAGNTIYF.